These T cell receptor beta chains were read from a single sample in a study of somatic mutations in cytotoxic T cells in rheumatoid arthritis. Libraries were prepared by immunoSEQ multiplex PCR; TCRdb keeps only in-frame clonotypes and omits some of them. This sample has around 11,000 clones, with less than 80% found just once. Source material: CD8+ T cells sorted from blood. These receptors were collected from an adult with rheumatoid arthritis. The CDR3 runs from the conserved cysteine through the conserved F or W. Each record gives: J gene, clone size, V gene, D gene, CDR3 protein, CDR3 DNA. A D gene is named only where the DNA matches it firmly. Where a row states a size, it is once, few, many or the class of an expanded clone; other rows omit it.

>TRBJ2-7|few|TRBV7-7|NA
CASSLAEGAYEQYF
TGTGCTAGCAGCTTAGCGGAGGGGGCCTACGAGCAGTACTTC
>TRBJ1-2|medium-sized|TRBV6-5|NA
CASSYSPGTQGYTF
TGTGCCAGCAGTTACTCGCCTGGGACCCAGGGCTACACCTTC
>TRBJ2-2|NA|TRBV7-2|TRBD2
CASSPLAGPNTGELFF
TGTGCCAGCAGCCCACTAGCGGGGCCGAACACCGGGGAGCTGTTTTTT
>TRBJ2-3|NA|TRBV6-4|TRBD2
CASSKTSGSTDTQYF
TGTGCCAGCAGTAAAACTAGCGGAAGCACAGATACGCAGTATTTT
>TRBJ1-6|NA|TRBV19|TRBD1
CASSPGTASPLHF
TGTGCCAGTAGTCCCGGGACAGCTTCACCCCTCCACTTT
>TRBJ2-7|NA|TRBV28|NA
CASRRDGTYEQYF
TGTGCCAGCAGAAGAGACGGGACCTACGAGCAGTACTTC
>TRBJ1-1|NA|TRBV20-1|NA
CSAGTVEAFF
TGCAGTGCTGGGACTGTTGAAGCTTTCTTT
>TRBJ2-7|few|TRBV7-3|NA
CASSLNYGYEQYF
TGTGCCAGCAGCTTAAACTACGGTTACGAGCAGTACTTC
>TRBJ2-3|NA|TRBV4-2|TRBD2
CASSQARGDADTQYF
TGTGCCAGCAGCCAAGCCCGGGGGGATGCAGATACGCAGTATTTT
>TRBJ2-1|NA|TRBV4-3|TRBD2
CASSQVGLAGASNEQFF
TGCGCCAGCAGCCAAGTCGGACTAGCGGGAGCCTCTAATGAGCAGTTCTTC
>TRBJ2-7|NA|TRBV13|TRBD2
CASSLEGVAGRHYEQYF
TGTGCCAGCAGCTTAGAAGGGGTAGCGGGACGGCACTACGAGCAGTACTTC
>TRBJ1-6|NA|TRBV30|NA
CAWRDGMDRWIPLHF
TGTGCCTGGAGGGACGGGATGGACCGGTGGATCCCCCTCCACTTT
>TRBJ2-1|NA|TRBV28|NA
CASSPPRVLYEQFF
TGTGCCAGCAGTCCACCGAGGGTCCTCTATGAGCAGTTCTTC
>TRBJ2-7|NA|TRBV19|TRBD2
CASSPRTSGLYEQYF
TGTGCCAGTAGCCCTCGGACTAGCGGGCTCTACGAGCAGTACTTC
>TRBJ2-1|NA|TRBV2|TRBD1
CASSELQGADNEQFF
TGTGCCAGCAGTGAATTACAGGGGGCTGACAATGAGCAGTTCTTC
>TRBJ2-7|NA|TRBV6-4|TRBD1
CASSPGQHAYEQYF
TGTGCCAGCAGTCCGGGACAGCACGCCTACGAGCAGTACTTC
>TRBJ2-2|few|TRBV6-6|NA
CASSYYDSGLGGELFF
TGTGCCAGCAGTTACTACGACTCCGGTCTAGGCGGGGAGCTGTTTTTT
>TRBJ2-3|NA|TRBV6-1|TRBD2
CASSEGPLAGLSTDTQYF
TGTGCCAGCAGTGAGGGCCCACTAGCGGGCCTGAGCACAGATACGCAGTATTTT
>TRBJ2-1|NA|TRBV5-1|TRBD2
CASRGGTSGVHNEQFF
TGCGCCAGCAGGGGCGGGACTAGCGGGGTGCACAATGAGCAGTTCTTC
>TRBJ2-5|NA|TRBV11-3|TRBD2
CASSLGVLAGGLETQYF
TGTGCCAGCAGCTTAGGGGTACTAGCGGGGGGGCTGGAGACCCAGTACTTC
>TRBJ2-2|NA|TRBV28|NA
CASSLTGVFGELFF
TGTGCCAGCAGTTTAACTGGGGTATTCGGGGAGCTGTTTTTT
>TRBJ2-2|NA|TRBV27|TRBD1
CASSPDREEKFF
TGTGCCAGCAGCCCGGACAGGGAGGAGAAGTTTTTT
>TRBJ1-1|NA|TRBV28|NA
CASSFLEGLTEAFF
TGTGCCAGCAGTTTCCTAGAGGGGTTAACTGAAGCTTTCTTT
>TRBJ1-4|few|TRBV5-1|NA
CASSLEGQGSIEKLFF
TGCGCCAGCAGCTTGGAGGGGCAGGGTAGTATTGAAAAACTGTTTTTT
>TRBJ2-1|few|TRBV19|TRBD2
CASSWGLANNEQFF
TGTGCCAGTAGTTGGGGACTAGCAAACAATGAGCAGTTCTTC
>TRBJ2-7|NA|TRBV19|NA
CASSPWAGHYYEQYF
TGTGCCAGTAGCCCCTGGGCAGGGCACTACTACGAGCAGTACTTC
>TRBJ1-6|NA|TRBV5-1|TRBD1
CASSFRDSYSPLHF
TGCGCCAGCAGCTTCCGGGACAGCTATTCACCCCTCCACTTT
>TRBJ2-5|NA|TRBV7-9|NA
CASSSPIETQYF
TGTGCCAGCAGCTCGCCAATCGAGACCCAGTACTTC
>TRBJ2-7|NA|TRBV30|NA
CAWSSGESLFNSYEQYF
TGTGCCTGGAGTTCTGGAGAAAGCCTCTTCAACTCCTACGAGCAGTACTTC
>TRBJ1-5|NA|TRBV15|NA
CATSRGSFDQPQHF
TGTGCCACCAGCAGAGGGAGTTTCGATCAGCCCCAGCATTTT
>TRBJ2-7|few|TRBV6-5|TRBD1
CASSYGTGLYEQYF
TGTGCCAGCAGTTATGGGACAGGGCTCTACGAGCAGTACTTC
>TRBJ1-3|medium-sized|TRBV28|TRBD1
CASNPTGRHGNTIYF
TGTGCCAGCAACCCGACAGGGAGACATGGAAACACCATATATTTT
>TRBJ2-7|NA|TRBV7-2|NA
CASRKGGRYEQYF
TGTGCCAGCAGGAAGGGGGGCCGTTACGAGCAGTACTTC
>TRBJ1-1|NA|TRBV19|NA
CASSIQGWTEAFF
TGTGCCAGTAGTATCCAGGGATGGACTGAAGCTTTCTTT
>TRBJ1-6|NA|TRBV27|NA
CASPHGTVNSPLHF
TGTGCCAGCCCTCACGGGACGGTAAATTCACCCCTCCACTTT